These T cell receptor beta chains were read from a single sample in a study of identical twins. One entry per CDR3 protein, called by TCRdb with MiXCR from the 5' RACE reads. The table records approximately 150,000 distinct CDR3 sequences, roughly 3.5% of them present only once. Sequencing was carried out using memory T cells sorted from blood. These receptors all stem from a man in his late teens or twenties in good health. The CDR3 runs from the conserved cysteine through the conserved F or W. The D gene is left open where the match is weak. Size is omitted from some rows. Given values are once, few, many or a class for expanded clones.

abundance	len	v_gene	d_gene	j_gene	CDR3aa	CDR3nt
many	15	TRBV5-1	NA	TRBJ1-1	CASSLTGNMNTEAFF	TGCGCCAGCAGCTTGACAGGGAACATGAACACTGAAGCTTTCTTT
NA	14	TRBV20-1	NA	TRBJ2-1	CSAEFTSSYNEQFF	TGCAGTGCCGAGTTTACCAGCTCCTACAATGAGCAGTTCTTC
many	15	TRBV5-1	TRBD1	TRBJ1-4	CASSLVGQGAEKLFF	TGCGCCAGCAGCTTGGTAGGACAGGGCGCTGAAAAACTGTTTTTT
many	13	TRBV29-1	NA	TRBJ2-7	CSVEQGERREQYF	TGCAGCGTTGAACAGGGAGAGCGGAGGGAGCAGTACTTC
many	15	TRBV6-2/TRBV6-3	NA	TRBJ2-7	CASSYSYRGSYEQYF	TGTGCCAGCAGTTACTCGTATCGGGGATCCTACGAGCAGTACTTC
many	15	TRBV12-3/TRBV12-4	NA	TRBJ1-5	CASTKSVDSNQPQHF	TGTGCCAGCACCAAGTCCGTGGACAGCAATCAGCCCCAGCATTTT
many	15	TRBV12-3/TRBV12-4	TRBD2	TRBJ2-3	CASSFPLAGEDTQYF	TGTGCCAGCAGTTTCCCACTAGCGGGAGAAGATACGCAGTATTTT
many	14	TRBV5-1	TRBD2	TRBJ2-1	CASSPGTSGRNGFF	TGCGCCAGCAGCCCAGGGACTAGCGGGAGAAATGGGTTCTTC
many	15	TRBV4-2	TRBD2	TRBJ2-1	CASSQDPREGREQFF	TGTGCCAGCAGCCAAGATCCGCGGGAGGGCCGCGAGCAGTTCTTC
many	14	TRBV6-2/TRBV6-3	NA	TRBJ1-5	CASSYSAENQPQHF	TGTGCCAGCAGTTACTCGGCGGAGAATCAGCCCCAGCATTTT
many	13	TRBV5-1	NA	TRBJ2-5	CASMLSRGETQYF	TGCGCCAGCATGCTTTCGAGGGGAGAGACCCAGTACTTC
many	16	TRBV12-3/TRBV12-4	TRBD2	TRBJ2-2	CASSARGGAYTGELFF	TGTGCCAGCTCCGCACGGGGGGGCGCGTACACCGGGGAGCTGTTTTTT
many	15	TRBV6-2/TRBV6-3	NA	TRBJ1-5	CASSYSKGGYQPQHF	TGTGCCAGCAGTTACTCGAAGGGGGGTTATCAGCCCCAGCATTTT
many	16	TRBV5-1	TRBD1	TRBJ2-1	CASSASGTGWSGEQFF	TGCGCCAGCAGCGCGTCCGGGACAGGGTGGTCTGGTGAGCAGTTCTTC
many	17	TRBV7-8	NA	TRBJ1-5	CASSLLVRDLSNQPQHF	TGTGCCAGCAGCCTATTGGTTAGGGACCTTAGCAATCAGCCCCAGCATTTT
many	15	TRBV29-1	TRBD2	TRBJ2-1	CSVESGTSGNREQFF	TGCAGCGTTGAATCCGGGACTAGCGGGAATCGTGAGCAGTTCTTC
many	13	TRBV7-6	NA	TRBJ2-7	CASSLGDAYEQYF	TGTGCCAGCAGCTTAGGAGACGCCTACGAGCAGTACTTC
NA	17	TRBV11-2	NA	TRBJ2-1	CASSLGLRGSRNNEQFF	TGTGCCAGCAGCTTAGGATTGCGGGGTTCCCGAAACAATGAGCAGTTCTTC
many	12	TRBV29-1	NA	TRBJ1-3	CSVEASINTIYF	TGCAGCGTTGAAGCCTCCATAAACACCATATATTTT
NA	16	TRBV5-1	TRBD2	TRBJ2-1	CASSFGTSGINNEQFF	TGCGCCAGCAGCTTCGGGACTAGCGGGATCAACAATGAGCAGTTCTTC
many	15	TRBV19	TRBD1	TRBJ2-2	CASSTSTGWTGELFF	TGTGCCAGTAGTACGTCGACAGGGTGGACCGGGGAGCTGTTTTTT
many	17	TRBV2	TRBD1	TRBJ2-7	CASTPGARQGAIYEQYF	TGTGCCAGCACTCCGGGCGCTCGACAGGGGGCGATATACGAGCAGTACTTC
many	17	TRBV19	TRBD2	TRBJ2-5	CASSIDLASGYQETQYF	TGTGCCAGTAGTATAGATCTGGCTAGCGGTTACCAAGAGACCCAGTACTTC
many	14	TRBV12-3/TRBV12-4	NA	TRBJ2-5	CASSPNSVKETQYF	TGTGCCAGCAGCCCGAACTCGGTGAAGGAGACCCAGTACTTC
many	11	TRBV19	NA	TRBJ1-1	CASRANTEAFF	TGTGCCAGTCGTGCGAACACTGAAGCTTTCTTT